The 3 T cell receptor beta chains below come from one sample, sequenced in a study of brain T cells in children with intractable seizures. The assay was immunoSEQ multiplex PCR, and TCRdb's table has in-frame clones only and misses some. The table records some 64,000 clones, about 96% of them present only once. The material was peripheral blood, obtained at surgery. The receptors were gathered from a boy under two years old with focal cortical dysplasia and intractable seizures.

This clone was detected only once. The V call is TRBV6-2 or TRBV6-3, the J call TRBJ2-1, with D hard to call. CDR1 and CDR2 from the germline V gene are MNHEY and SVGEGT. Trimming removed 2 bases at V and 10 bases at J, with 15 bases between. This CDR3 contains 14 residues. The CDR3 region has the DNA TGTGCCAGCAGTTACGACTTCACAATGAGGGAGCAGTTCTTC. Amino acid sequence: CASSYDFTMREQFF.

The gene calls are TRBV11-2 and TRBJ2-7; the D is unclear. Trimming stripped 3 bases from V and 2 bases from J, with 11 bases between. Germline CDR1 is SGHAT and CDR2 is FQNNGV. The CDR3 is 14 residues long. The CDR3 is CASSFTGFAYEQYF. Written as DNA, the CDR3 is TGTGCCAGCAGCTTCACCGGTTTCGCCTACGAGCAGTACTTC.

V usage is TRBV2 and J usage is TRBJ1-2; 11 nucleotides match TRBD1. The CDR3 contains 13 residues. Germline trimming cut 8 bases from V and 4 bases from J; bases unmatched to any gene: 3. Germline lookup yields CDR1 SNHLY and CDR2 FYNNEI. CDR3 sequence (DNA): TGTGCCAGCGGACAGGGGGCGAGCTATGGCTACACCTTC. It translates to CASGQGASYGYTF.